A single sample is the source of the 6 T cell receptor beta chains below, sequenced in a study of T cell responses to AZD1222 COVID-19 vaccine. Assay used: immunoSEQ multiplex PCR; TCRdb lists only in-frame clones, some missing. Among 120,000 or so clones listed, 84% were seen once. This sample comprised peripheral blood, obtained 28 days after the second AZD1222 dose. The source is an adult who received the AZD1222 COVID-19 vaccine.

The rearrangement joins TRBV6-2 or TRBV6-3 to TRBJ2-1; D is uncertain. This CDR3 contains 15 residues. The germline V gene has CDR1 MNHEY and CDR2 SVGEGT. The ends were cut back, 5 bases at V and 5 bases at J, with 16 bases in the middle. CDR3 residues: CASSAWTQAHNEQFF. Written as DNA, the CDR3 is TGTGCCAGCAGTGCGTGGACCCAGGCCCACAATGAGCAGTTCTTC.

The rearrangement uses TRBV27 and TRBJ2-1; the D gene could be TRBD1 or TRBD2 (6 bases each). The CDR3 covers 14 residues. V lost 4 bases to trimming and J lost 7 bases, with 14 bases between them. Germline lookup yields CDR1 MNHEY and CDR2 SMNVEV (reference sequence). The CDR3 spells CASSSPGAWNEQFF. CDR3 DNA: TGTGCCAGCAGTTCCCCGGGGGCCTGGAATGAGCAGTTCTTC.

V usage is TRBV6-5 and J usage is TRBJ1-1, with 10 bases aligning to TRBD1. V trimming: 7 bases; J trimming: 3 bases; junction bases outside the gene matches: 5. CDR1 and CDR2 (germline): MNHEY, SVGAGI. The CDR3 runs 14 residues. CDR3: CASIADRGDTEAFF. The CDR3 region has the DNA TGTGCCAGCATCGCGGACAGGGGGGACACTGAAGCTTTCTTT.

The V and J genes are TRBV4-3 and TRBJ2-5; the D gene could be TRBD1 or TRBD2 (5 bases each). The V end was cut by 0 bases, the J end by 5 bases, with 10 bases between. The germline V gene encodes CDR1 LGHNA and CDR2 YSLEER. This CDR3 has 14 amino acids. CDR3 bases: TGCGCCAGCAGCCAAGACAGGGAGAGCGAGACCCAGTACTTC. Translation: CASSQDRESETQYF.

The table lists this clone with a few counts. The chain has TRBV5-1 and TRBJ2-3, with 12 bases aligning to TRBD2. Germline CDR1 SGHRS, CDR2 YFSETQ. CDR3 length: 16 residues. The ends lost 3 bases at V and 5 bases at J; junction bases unmatched: 7. The CDR3 DNA reads TGCGCCAGCAGCTCACAACTAGCGGGGGGCATAGATACGCAGTATTTT. Translation: CASSSQLAGGIDTQYF.

This clone was counted a single time. The J gene is TRBJ1-5, the V gene TRBV7-2; no firm D call. Germline V gives CDR1 SGHTA, CDR2 FQGNSA. Trimming cost V 5 bases and J 4 bases, with 12 bases left between them. This CDR3 is 14 amino acids long. The CDR3 region has the DNA TGTGCCAGCAGCCCCGACCGCGTTAATCAGCCCCAGCATTTT. It yields the protein CASSPDRVNQPQHF.